This T cell receptor (beta chain) was sequenced for a study of blood T cell repertoires in COVID-19. Study information: The samples span acute and convalescent COVID-19 from the United States, Italy and Spain. Sources were T cells, B-cell-depleted T cells, or PBMCs; the material itself was cDNA or gDNA.

The CDR3 length is 15 residues. The germline gives CDR1 SGHDN, CDR2 FVKESK. The V end lost 0 bases, the J end lost 3 bases, and 10 bases lay between the germline ends. Authors' methods: Researchers report that nucleated cell counts were estimated from reference gene primer amplification. Method: immunoSEQ multiplex PCR; TCRdb's copy keeps in-frame clones and lacks some. V and J calls and clone size are as listed in that table; D and trimming were resolved from the DNA. The table shows some 100,000 clones, with roughly 78% occurring only once. The sequencing sample was made of peripheral blood. The receptor was derived from a man aged 50-59 years with active or convalescent COVID-19. This rearrangement joins TRBV14 to TRBJ2-3; TRBD1 might be the D (6 bases). The CDR3 protein is CASSQDDRGTDTQYF. In nucleotides, the CDR3 is TGTGCCAGCAGCCAAGATGATAGGGGGACAGATACGCAGTATTTT.